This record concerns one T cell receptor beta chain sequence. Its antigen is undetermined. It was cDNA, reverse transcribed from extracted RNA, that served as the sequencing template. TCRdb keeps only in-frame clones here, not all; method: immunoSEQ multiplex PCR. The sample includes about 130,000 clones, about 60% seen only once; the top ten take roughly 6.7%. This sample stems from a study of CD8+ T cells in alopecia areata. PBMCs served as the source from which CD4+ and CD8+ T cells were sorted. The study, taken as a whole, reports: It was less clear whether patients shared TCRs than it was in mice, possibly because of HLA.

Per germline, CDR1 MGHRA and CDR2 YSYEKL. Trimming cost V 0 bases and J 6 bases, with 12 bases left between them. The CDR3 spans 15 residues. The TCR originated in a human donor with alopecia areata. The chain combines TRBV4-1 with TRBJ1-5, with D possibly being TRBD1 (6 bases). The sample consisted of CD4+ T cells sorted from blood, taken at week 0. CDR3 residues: CASSQDDRLSQPQHF. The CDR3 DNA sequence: TGCGCCAGCAGCCAAGACGACAGGTTGAGTCAGCCCCAGCATTTT.